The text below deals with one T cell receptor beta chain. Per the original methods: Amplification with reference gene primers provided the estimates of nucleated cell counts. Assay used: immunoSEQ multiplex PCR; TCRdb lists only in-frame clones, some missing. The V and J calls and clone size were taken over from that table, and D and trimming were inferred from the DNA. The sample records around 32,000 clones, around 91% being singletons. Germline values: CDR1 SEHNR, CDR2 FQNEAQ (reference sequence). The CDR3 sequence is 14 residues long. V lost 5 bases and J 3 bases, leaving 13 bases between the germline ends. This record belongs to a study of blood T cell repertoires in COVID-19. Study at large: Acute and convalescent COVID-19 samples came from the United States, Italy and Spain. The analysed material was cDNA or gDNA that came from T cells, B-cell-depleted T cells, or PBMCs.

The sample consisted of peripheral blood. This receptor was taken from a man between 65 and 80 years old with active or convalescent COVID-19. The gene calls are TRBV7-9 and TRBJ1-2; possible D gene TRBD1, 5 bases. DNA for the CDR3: TGTGCCAGCAGCAATGGGGCCTGGCACTATGGCTACACCTTC. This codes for CASSNGAWHYGYTF.